The T cell receptor (beta chain) described here comes from a study of cytomegalovirus exposure and HLA in healthy donors. Overall study: A preliminary data release comprised around 85 million unique TCRs obtained from HLA-typed donors. Falling in the Caucasian-associated ancestry cluster were approximately 86% of some 400 genotyped donors.

General observations from the study: A prior analysis recorded that most TCR beta V segments were productive about 87% or about 30% of the time. Apparent HLA restriction characterized most CMV-associated TCR beta chains in a later analysis.

Concerning this clone itself: Its antigen is currently unknown.

The V gene lost 5 bases and the J gene lost 7 bases, with 15 bases spanning the gap. CDR3 length: 13 amino acids. Per germline, CDR1 SNHLY and CDR2 FYNNEI. Primers for the PCR totalled 60 Vbeta and 13 Jbeta. This table comes from immunoSEQ multiplex PCR, and its TCRdb copy is limited to in-frame clones, with some not included. Found here are more than 110,000 clones, roughly 80% of them singletons; the top ten hold roughly 4.2%. This chain uses TRBV2 with TRBJ2-7, with D possibly being TRBD1 (6 bases). The material sequenced was PBMCs. This sequence was found in a man aged 35-49 years in good health and CMV-seropositive. The CDR3 nucleotides are TGTGCCAGCAGTTGGACAGACGAGTTTGAGCAGTACTTC. This gives the protein CASSWTDEFEQYF. The full variable domain, in which reference TRBV2 and TRBJ2-7 provide the parts outside the CDR3, is EPEVTQTPSHQVTQMGQEVILRCVPISNHLYFYWYRQILGQKVEFLVSFYNNEISEKSEIFDDQFSVERPDGSNFTLKIRSTKLEDSAMYFCASSWTDEFEQYFGPGTRLTVT.